This T cell receptor beta chain is drawn from a study of CD8 T cells in ankylosing spondylitis. Overall study results and limits: Disease-linked clones were CD8+ and relatively rare in peripheral blood.

The CDR3 has 15 amino acids. V gave up 8 bases and J gave up 2 bases, with 16 bases separating them. Germline CDR1 is MNHEY and CDR2 is SMNVEV (reference sequence). A word on this clonotype: Its specificity is not known.

Scientists made TCR beta libraries using quantitative 5'-RACE with molecular barcodes. TCRdb reanalysed the 5' RACE reads using MiXCR and keeps one entry per CDR3 protein. There are hundreds of thousands of distinct CDR3 sequences in the sample; about 20% occur only once, and around 12% lies in the top ten. The rearrangement joins TRBV27 to TRBJ1-5; perhaps TRBD1 as D (5 bases). The specimen sequenced was blood, either unsorted or a sorted T cell fraction (not recorded which). The clonotype originates from a male donor with ankylosing spondylitis or in good health (not recorded which). For the CDR3, the DNA is TGTGCCAGCGGGGACTTCGACAGCGGCAATCAGCCCCAGCATTTT. This codes for CASGDFDSGNQPQHF.